Sequencing of this T cell receptor (beta chain) was carried out in a study of T cells expressing NK-cell markers. Study-level background: Sequenced donors, eight in total, included seven who were HCMV-seropositive and one who was seronegative.

Study-level results: In roughly six donors, dominant NKG2C+ clonotypes were roughly 1.0-7.5% of CD8+ T cells.

The CDR3 spans 14 residues. The germline CDR1 and CDR2 sequences are MNHEY and SMNVEV (reference sequence). Of note for this clonotype: Its target is unknown.

TCRdb reprocessed the 5' RACE reads and reports one entry per CDR3 protein, with no DNA. Its clone listing holds about 460,000 distinct CDR3 sequences. The gene calls are TRBV27 and TRBJ1-3; TCRdb returns TRBD1, unconfirmable since there is no DNA. The clonotype originates from a woman between 45 and 65 years old in good health. The source material was blood T cells: a sorted CD56 or NKG2C T cell subset, CD4+ or CD8+ T cells, or bulk PBMC T cells (not recorded which). Here the CDR3 reads CASSIDRRGNTIYF.